This T cell receptor beta chain was captured by sequencing in a study of blood T cell repertoires in COVID-19. Whole-study context: COVID-19 samples from acute and convalescent phases originated in the United States, Italy and Spain.

In the original processing: Reference gene primer amplification in the assay estimated nucleated cell counts. Sequenced by immunoSEQ multiplex PCR; TCRdb stores in-frame clones only, minus some. The D gene and trimming were derived from the DNA, and the V and J assignments and clone size from that table. Among some 25,000 clones listed, roughly 77% were seen once. The TCR comes from a woman in her 70s with COVID-19, enrolled during active disease. The sample was peripheral blood.

CDR3 sequence (DNA): TGTGCCAGCAGCCGGACTTTCGGGGAGCTGTTTTTT. It yields the protein CASSRTFGELFF. The chain employs TRBV6-2 or TRBV6-3 and TRBJ2-2; tentatively, D is TRBD2 (5 bases). This CDR3 has 12 residues. Trimming left V 6 bases short and J 7 bases short, with 9 bases between. CDR1 and CDR2 from the germline V gene are MNHEY and SVGEGT.